This T cell receptor beta chain was captured in a study of PD-1 blockade in classical Hodgkin lymphoma. Each of the patients experienced relapse following autologous stem cell transplantation, and their brentuximab vedotin exposure differed. The repertoire was sequenced with immunoSEQ multiplex PCR; TCRdb's copy has only in-frame clones and lacks some. The sample carries tens of thousands of clones, roughly nine tenths recorded once. Trimming shortened V by 0 bases and J by 0 bases, and 6 bases separated the two germline ends. Looked up from germline, CDR1 is SGHNT and CDR2 is YYREEE (reference sequence). The CDR3 runs to 14 residues.

The chain combines TRBV5-4 with TRBJ1-2; D not certain. The sequencing used peripheral blood mononuclear cells (PBMCs), collected at baseline. The receptor's source is a human donor with classical Hodgkin lymphoma. This CDR3 reads CASSLGHTNYGYTF. The DNA of the CDR3 is TGTGCCAGCAGCTTGGGACACACTAACTATGGCTACACCTTC.